These 15 T cell receptor beta chains originate from one sample sequenced in a study of CD8 T cells in ankylosing spondylitis. The study, taken as a whole, reports: A motif of seven or eight highly homologous TCR beta variants was seen as apparently characteristic of ankylosing spondylitis blood.

These receptors' antigens are unknown. TCRdb called the 5' RACE reads again in MiXCR, with one record for every CDR3 protein. Of 220,000 or so distinct CDR3 sequences in the sample, approximately 20% were seen once. The sequenced sample was blood, either unsorted or a sorted T cell fraction (not recorded which). The source is a male donor with ankylosing spondylitis.

DNA of the CDR3: TGTGCCTGGAGTGCGACAGTGAACACTGAAGCTTTCTTT. Residues: CAWSATVNTEAFF. The chain couples TRBV30 to TRBJ1-1; TRBD1 is a possible D gene (5 bases). Trimming left V 1 base short and J 0 bases short, with 6 bases between. The germline CDR1 and CDR2 sequences are GTSNPN and SVGIG (reference sequence). The CDR3 consists of 13 residues.

The rearrangement uses TRBV28 and TRBJ2-3, with TRBD2 identical over 9 bases. This CDR3 region has 16 residues. Germline CDR1 is MDHEN and CDR2 is SYDVKM. V shed 6 bases, J shed 4 bases, and the junction held 11 bases outside the gene matches. The chain's CDR3 is CASSGRWGGRADTQYF. CDR3 sequence (DNA): TGTGCCAGCAGCGGACGATGGGGCGGGAGGGCAGATACGCAGTATTTT.

This clonotype turned up a few times. This chain uses TRBV24-1 with TRBJ2-2; maybe TRBD2 (6 bases). CDR3 size: 18 residues. CDR1 and CDR2 from the germline V gene are KGHDR and SFDVKD. Trimming took off 4 bases at V and 1 base at J, with 18 bases between the two ends. The CDR3 reads CATSEGGPDLRNTGELFF. The CDR3 DNA is TGTGCCACCAGTGAGGGAGGACCCGACCTAAGGAACACCGGGGAGCTGTTTTTT.

In nucleotides, the CDR3 is TGTGCCAGCGCCTGGGGGGACGGTGCCTACGAGCAGTACTTC. It specifies CASAWGDGAYEQYF. This chain links TRBV9 with TRBJ2-7; possibly TRBD2 for D (6 bases). V was shortened by 7 bases and J by 2 bases, with 16 bases between the two germline ends. CDR1 SGDLS and CDR2 YYNGEE come from the germline V gene. The CDR3 totals 14 residues.

This clonotype came up a few times. The rearrangement joins TRBV19 to TRBJ2-5; D gene uncertain. V lost 2 bases and J 1 base, leaving 11 bases between the germline ends. Germline-derived CDR1 and CDR2 are LNHDA and SQIVND (reference sequence). This CDR3 has 15 residues. The CDR3 coding sequence is TGTGCCAGTAGTATATCCCGCAATTTCCAAGAGACCCAGTACTTC. Its translation is CASSISRNFQETQYF.

This chain joins TRBV12-3 or TRBV12-4 and TRBJ2-1; 7 nucleotides line up with TRBD1. After removal of 3 bases from V and 0 bases from J, the junction contained 5 bases not matched to a gene. CDR3 length equals 16 residues. CDR3 region: CASSFSTGDSYNEQFF. CDR3 nucleotide sequence: TGTGCCAGCAGTTTCTCTACAGGGGACTCCTACAATGAGCAGTTCTTC.

The rearrangement uses TRBV7-6 and TRBJ2-2; 12 nucleotides agree with TRBD2. The ends lost 3 bases at V and 2 bases at J; junction bases unmatched: 4. This CDR3 has 17 residues. CDR1 is SGHVS and CDR2 is FNYEAQ in the germline V gene. The CDR3 nucleotides are TGTGCCAGCAGCTTGACTAGCGGGGGCCCTAACACCGGGGAGCTGTTTTTT. Its protein is CASSLTSGGPNTGELFF. The full variable domain, its missing parts supplied by reference TRBV7-6 and TRBJ2-2, is GAGVSQSPRYKVTKRGQDVALRCDPISGHVSLYWYRQALGQGPEFLTYFNYEAQQDKSGLPNDRFSAERPEGSISTLTIQRTEQRDSAMYRCASSLTSGGPNTGELFFGEGSRLTVL.

CDR3 sequence: CASSSGGGSNQPQHF. The CDR3 DNA is TGTGCCAGCAGCTCCGGGGGGGGGAGCAATCAGCCCCAGCATTTT. This chain connects TRBV5-6 to TRBJ1-5, with a weak D call TRBD1 (5 bases). The CDR3 sequence is 15 residues long. Germline-derived CDR1 and CDR2 are SGHDT and YYEEEE. Trimming cost V 3 bases and J 1 base, with 11 bases left between them.

This chain connects TRBV27 to TRBJ1-2, with a possible D match to TRBD1 (6 bases). The CDR3 extends over 13 amino acids. V lost 6 bases and J lost 4, with 12 bases in between. The germline gives CDR1 MNHEY, CDR2 SMNVEV (reference sequence). The CDR3 loop is CASSLQGTYGYTF. CDR3 DNA: TGTGCCAGCAGCCTACAGGGTACCTATGGCTACACCTTC.

The chain uses TRBV11-2 and TRBJ2-7; 9 bases agree with TRBD1. The CDR3 consists of 14 residues. Trimming took 5 bases from V and 1 from J; bases not matched to a gene: 3. Germline CDR1 SGHAT, CDR2 FQNNGV. CDR3 sequence (DNA): TGTGCCAGCAGCGGCGGACAGGGGTCCTACGAGCAGTACTTC. Translated: CASSGGQGSYEQYF.

The V and J genes are TRBV11-2 and TRBJ2-1, with 9 nucleotides matching TRBD2. Per germline, CDR1 SGHAT and CDR2 FQNNGV. Trimming took 2 bases from V and 4 from J; bases not matched to a gene: 9. The CDR3 loop spans 17 amino acids. The DNA for the CDR3 is TGTGCCAGCAGCTTACGGCCTAGCGGGGAATCTTACAATGAGCAGTTCTTC. This encodes CASSLRPSGESYNEQFF.

This clonotype was detected a few times. The chain is built from TRBV14 and TRBJ2-2; 9 bases line up with TRBD2. The trim removed 0 bases at V and 10 bases at J, leaving 12 bases unmatched. Germline-derived CDR1 and CDR2 are SGHDN and FVKESK. This CDR3 has 17 residues. The DNA for the CDR3 is TGTGCCAGCAGCCAAGATCGGCGACGCGGGAGGGCCGAGGAGCTGTTTTTT. As protein: CASSQDRRRGRAEELFF.

This sequence joins TRBV27 and TRBJ2-1; TRBD2 aligns across 8 bases. J lost 8 bases, V lost 3 bases, and 6 bases had no gene match. The length of the CDR3 is 14 residues. In germline, CDR1 is MNHEY, CDR2 SMNVEV (reference sequence). This chain's CDR3 is CASSFGGRIHEQFF. In nucleotides, the CDR3 is TGTGCCAGCAGTTTCGGCGGGAGGATCCATGAGCAGTTCTTC.

A few counts support this clonotype. In DNA, the CDR3 is TGCAGCGTTGAACAGGGGGCTGGCTTAGAGACCCAGTACTTC. Translated, it gives CSVEQGAGLETQYF. The chain carries TRBV29-1 and TRBJ2-5; TRBD1 aligns across 8 bases. Germline V lookup: CDR1 SQVTM, CDR2 ANQGSEA. Unmatched junction bases numbered 6, after V lost 2 bases and J lost 4 bases. The CDR3 length is 14 residues.

The chain employs TRBV4-2 and TRBJ2-7; perhaps D is TRBD1 or TRBD2 (6 bases each). This CDR3 contains 15 residues. CDR1 is LGHNA, CDR2 YNFKEQ, per germline. The V end was cut by 5 bases, the J end by 5 bases, with 19 bases between. CDR3 in amino acids: CASSIATGALDEQYF. In nucleotides, the CDR3 is TGTGCCAGCAGCATAGCGACGGGGGCTCTAGACGAGCAGTACTTC.